This T cell receptor (beta chain) was documented in a study of CD8 T cells in Susac syndrome. Findings and limits, study-wide: The study's TCR sequencing and HLA analysis covered a relatively small number of individuals, and the study acknowledged this.

The RNA, 0.5 to 1 ug, was put through reverse transcription using random hexamers. A multiplex approach, immunoSEQ multiplex PCR, amplified TCR beta CDR3 across 54 Vbeta and 13 Jbeta. TCRdb reanalysed the immunoSEQ multiplex PCR reads using MiXCR and keeps one entry per CDR3 protein. The sample gives about 130,000 distinct CDR3 sequences, about 95% of which show up once; around 0.13% is in the top ten. Germline V gene lookup returns CDR1 MNHEY and CDR2 SVGEGT. The CDR3 sequence is 16 residues long. The V end was cut by 2 bases, the J end by 2 bases, with 13 bases between. In the case of this clonotype: Antigen specificity is unknown.

Sequencing targeted TCR beta in T cells from blood (CD8+ and CD4+). It was negative isolation that provided the CD8+ and CD4+ T cells, whereas TEMRA cells were enriched by FACS. The J gene is TRBJ1-5, the V gene TRBV6-2 or TRBV6-3; a possible D gene is TRBD1 (5 bases). Sequencing was carried out using CD4+ T cells from PBMCs. This receptor was obtained from a human donor with multiple sclerosis. Here the CDR3 reads CASSYGNGRGNQPQHF. In DNA form, the CDR3 reads TGTGCCAGCAGTTACGGAAACGGCAGGGGCAATCAGCCCCAGCATTTT.